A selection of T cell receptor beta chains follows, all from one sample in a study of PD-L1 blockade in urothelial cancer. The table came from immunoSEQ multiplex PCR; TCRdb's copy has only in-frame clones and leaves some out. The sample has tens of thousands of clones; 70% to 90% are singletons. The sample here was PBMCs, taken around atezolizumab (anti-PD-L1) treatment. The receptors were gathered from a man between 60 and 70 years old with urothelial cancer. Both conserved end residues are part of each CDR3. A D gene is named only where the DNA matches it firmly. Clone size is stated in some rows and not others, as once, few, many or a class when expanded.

CDR3 DNA: TGTGCCAGCAGCCGAAGCGGGGTAGTAACCGGGGAGCTGTTTTTT
CDR3 protein: CASSRSGVVTGELFF
D gene: TRBD2
clone size: NA
J gene: TRBJ2-2
V gene: TRBV9

CDR3 DNA: TGCGCCAGCAGTGACCCGGGGACAGCGGAATACGAGCAGTACTTC
CDR3 protein: CASSDPGTAEYEQYF
D gene: TRBD1
clone size: few
J gene: TRBJ2-7
V gene: TRBV10-2

CDR3 DNA: TGTGCCAGCAGTTTATCGGGCCTGCGTGCAGCTTTCTTT
CDR3 protein: CASSLSGLRAAFF
D gene: NA
clone size: NA
J gene: TRBJ1-1
V gene: TRBV27

CDR3 DNA: TGTGCCAGTTTACCAGGTGACCGTCAAGCCCGCTATGGCTACACCTTC
CDR3 protein: CASLPGDRQARYGYTF
D gene: NA
clone size: NA
J gene: TRBJ1-2
V gene: TRBV19

CDR3 DNA: TGCAGCGTGGGCGGGATCGGCAGGGTCGGAGGCTACACCTTC
CDR3 protein: CSVGGIGRVGGYTF
D gene: NA
clone size: once
J gene: TRBJ1-2
V gene: TRBV29-1

CDR3 DNA: TGTGCCAGCAGCTTGAATTTAGCGGGAGGGGGCAATGAGCAGTTCTTC
CDR3 protein: CASSLNLAGGGNEQFF
D gene: TRBD2
clone size: NA
J gene: TRBJ2-1
V gene: TRBV7-6

CDR3 DNA: TGTGCCAGCAGCGGATCCGGTCCCAATGAGCAGTTCTTC
CDR3 protein: CASSGSGPNEQFF
D gene: NA
clone size: NA
J gene: TRBJ2-1
V gene: TRBV9

CDR3 DNA: TGTGCCAGCAGCTCCACGGGGGTCACTGAAGCTTTCTTT
CDR3 protein: CASSSTGVTEAFF
D gene: NA
clone size: once
J gene: TRBJ1-1
V gene: TRBV5-6

CDR3 DNA: TGTGCCTGGAGGAGGGACAGGGGATACGAGCAGTACTTC
CDR3 protein: CAWRRDRGYEQYF
D gene: TRBD1
clone size: NA
J gene: TRBJ2-7
V gene: TRBV30

CDR3 DNA: TGTGCCAGCAGTGCCCGGGACTTCTCCTACGAGCAGTACTTC
CDR3 protein: CASSARDFSYEQYF
D gene: NA
clone size: NA
J gene: TRBJ2-7
V gene: TRBV2

CDR3 DNA: TGTGCCAGCAGCTTGGACAGTAGGAATGGCTACACCTTC
CDR3 protein: CASSLDSRNGYTF
D gene: NA
clone size: once
J gene: TRBJ1-2
V gene: TRBV13

CDR3 DNA: TGTGCCAGTGGCATATCTGAAGCTTTCTTT
CDR3 protein: CASGISEAFF
D gene: NA
clone size: NA
J gene: TRBJ1-1
V gene: TRBV2

CDR3 DNA: TGTGCCAGCAGCGTTAGCGGGCGGCAGTTCTTC
CDR3 protein: CASSVSGRQFF
D gene: TRBD2
clone size: once
J gene: TRBJ2-1
V gene: TRBV7-9

CDR3 DNA: TGCGCCAGCAGCTTGGTAGCTGAGGGATCACCCCTCCACTTT
CDR3 protein: CASSLVAEGSPLHF
D gene: NA
clone size: few
J gene: TRBJ1-6
V gene: TRBV5-1

CDR3 DNA: TGCGCCAGCAGCCAGGGACAGGCAGCCTACAATGAGCAGTTCTTC
CDR3 protein: CASSQGQAAYNEQFF
D gene: TRBD1
clone size: NA
J gene: TRBJ2-1
V gene: TRBV4-3

CDR3 DNA: TGCGCCAGCAGCCATGCTAGCGGGAGTCAGAATGAGCAGTTCTTC
CDR3 protein: CASSHASGSQNEQFF
D gene: TRBD2
clone size: NA
J gene: TRBJ2-1
V gene: TRBV4-3

CDR3 DNA: TGTGCCAGCAGGAAACCCTCGGCGGGGGCCCCGGGGACCCAGTACTTC
CDR3 protein: CASRKPSAGAPGTQYF
D gene: NA
clone size: once
J gene: TRBJ2-5
V gene: TRBV2

CDR3 DNA: TGTGCCAGCAGCCCGGACAGGGGCGCTAAAGAAAAACTGTTTTTT
CDR3 protein: CASSPDRGAKEKLFF
D gene: TRBD1
clone size: NA
J gene: TRBJ1-4
V gene: TRBV14

CDR3 DNA: TGTGCCAGCGGAGGGCTAGCGGGAAATGAGCAGTTCTTC
CDR3 protein: CASGGLAGNEQFF
D gene: TRBD2
clone size: NA
J gene: TRBJ2-1
V gene: TRBV6-5

CDR3 DNA: TGTGCCAGCAGCCTAGGACAGGGCATAAGGGGCTATGGCTACACCTTC
CDR3 protein: CASSLGQGIRGYGYTF
D gene: TRBD1
clone size: once
J gene: TRBJ1-2
V gene: TRBV7-2

CDR3 DNA: TGCAGCGCCGTGTTTTCCCGGAGCTACGAGCAGTACTTC
CDR3 protein: CSAVFSRSYEQYF
D gene: NA
clone size: once
J gene: TRBJ2-7
V gene: TRBV29-1

CDR3 DNA: TGTGCTAGCAGCGGGGACAGACCGACTTCTGGGGCCAACGTCCTGACTTTC
CDR3 protein: CASSGDRPTSGANVLTF
D gene: NA
clone size: NA
J gene: TRBJ2-6
V gene: TRBV7-7

CDR3 DNA: TGCGCCAGCAGCACCATCCCCGGGGGCTACGAGCAGTACTTC
CDR3 protein: CASSTIPGGYEQYF
D gene: NA
clone size: once
J gene: TRBJ2-7
V gene: TRBV5-1

CDR3 DNA: TGTGCCAGCAGTGTGACCCTTCAGGAGCCCCAGCATTTT
CDR3 protein: CASSVTLQEPQHF
D gene: NA
clone size: NA
J gene: TRBJ1-5
V gene: TRBV2

CDR3 DNA: TGTGCCAGCAGCGTAGTGGGGACACAGAACACTGAAGCTTTCTTT
CDR3 protein: CASSVVGTQNTEAFF
D gene: NA
clone size: once
J gene: TRBJ1-1
V gene: TRBV9

CDR3 DNA: TGCAGTGCGCTTCAGGGGAAGGACGAGACCTTC
CDR3 protein: CSALQGKDETF
D gene: NA
clone size: few
J gene: TRBJ1-2
V gene: TRBV20-1

CDR3 DNA: TGTGCCAGCAGCCCTCAAGGACAGGGATTATATGGCTACACCTTC
CDR3 protein: CASSPQGQGLYGYTF
D gene: TRBD1
clone size: NA
J gene: TRBJ1-2
V gene: TRBV7-9

CDR3 DNA: TGTGCCAGCAGTCTCCAGCGGGCGGGAGATACGCAGTATTTT
CDR3 protein: CASSLQRAGDTQYF
D gene: NA
clone size: NA
J gene: TRBJ2-3
V gene: TRBV6-5

CDR3 DNA: TGTGCCGTACAGGGCGGCGGTATAAGAAGCAATCAGCCCCAGCATTTT
CDR3 protein: CAVQGGGIRSNQPQHF
D gene: NA
clone size: NA
J gene: TRBJ1-5
V gene: TRBV19

CDR3 DNA: TGCGCCAGCAGGAAACAGGGTGCAGGGTCTATAGATACGCAGTATTTT
CDR3 protein: CASRKQGAGSIDTQYF
D gene: NA
clone size: NA
J gene: TRBJ2-3
V gene: TRBV5-1

CDR3 DNA: TGTGCCAGCACCACGTGGGCGGGGGGGTCCGTAAGCTCCTACAATGAGCAGTTCTTC
CDR3 protein: CASTTWAGGSVSSYNEQFF
D gene: TRBD2
clone size: NA
J gene: TRBJ2-1
V gene: TRBV7-8

CDR3 DNA: TGTGCCAGTCGGCCGGGACTAGCAACAGATACGCAGTATTTT
CDR3 protein: CASRPGLATDTQYF
D gene: TRBD2
clone size: few
J gene: TRBJ2-3
V gene: TRBV18

CDR3 DNA: TGCGCCAGCAGTGGCCTAGCGGATTCCTACGAGCAGTACTTC
CDR3 protein: CASSGLADSYEQYF
D gene: TRBD2
clone size: NA
J gene: TRBJ2-7
V gene: TRBV10-1

CDR3 DNA: TGTGCCACCAGCAGGTGGGGCGTTGGGACCGGGGAGCTGTTTTTT
CDR3 protein: CATSRWGVGTGELFF
D gene: NA
clone size: NA
J gene: TRBJ2-2
V gene: TRBV15

CDR3 DNA: TGCGCCAGCAGCTTGAAATTAGGGGGAACCTACGAGCAGTACTTC
CDR3 protein: CASSLKLGGTYEQYF
D gene: NA
clone size: NA
J gene: TRBJ2-7
V gene: TRBV5-1

CDR3 DNA: TGTGCCAGCAGTAACCGACAGGGGACCGAGCAGTACTTC
CDR3 protein: CASSNRQGTEQYF
D gene: TRBD1
clone size: NA
J gene: TRBJ2-7
V gene: TRBV27

CDR3 DNA: TGTGCCAGCAGCTTCAAGATCGGGGGGAGATGGAATGAGCAGTTCTTC
CDR3 protein: CASSFKIGGRWNEQFF
D gene: TRBD2
clone size: NA
J gene: TRBJ2-1
V gene: TRBV7-6

CDR3 DNA: TGTGCCAGCAGCTTGTCTTTAGCTACAGATACGCAGTATTTT
CDR3 protein: CASSLSLATDTQYF
D gene: NA
clone size: NA
J gene: TRBJ2-3
V gene: TRBV5-6

CDR3 DNA: TGTGCCAGCTCACCTGGCAGGGCTCAGCCCCAGCATTTT
CDR3 protein: CASSPGRAQPQHF
D gene: NA
clone size: once
J gene: TRBJ1-5
V gene: TRBV18

CDR3 DNA: TGTGCCAGCAACGTCGGCGGAGGGCCCGGGGAGCTGTTTTTT
CDR3 protein: CASNVGGGPGELFF
D gene: NA
clone size: NA
J gene: TRBJ2-2
V gene: TRBV5-4

CDR3 DNA: TGTGCCAGCAGTGAAGTTGCAGCGGGGGGGCTGAGTGAGCAGTTCTTC
CDR3 protein: CASSEVAAGGLSEQFF
D gene: TRBD2
clone size: NA
J gene: TRBJ2-1
V gene: TRBV2